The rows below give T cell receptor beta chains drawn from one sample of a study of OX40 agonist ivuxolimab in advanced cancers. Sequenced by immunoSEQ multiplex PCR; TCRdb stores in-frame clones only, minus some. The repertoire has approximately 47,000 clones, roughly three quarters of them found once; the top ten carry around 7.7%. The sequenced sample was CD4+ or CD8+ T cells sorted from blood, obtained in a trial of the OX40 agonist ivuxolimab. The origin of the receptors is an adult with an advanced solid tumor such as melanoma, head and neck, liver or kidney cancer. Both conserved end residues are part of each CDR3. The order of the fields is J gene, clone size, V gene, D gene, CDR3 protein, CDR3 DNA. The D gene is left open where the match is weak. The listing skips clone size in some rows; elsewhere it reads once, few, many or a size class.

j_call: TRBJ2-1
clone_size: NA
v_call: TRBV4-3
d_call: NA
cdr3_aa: CASSQGRFNEQFF
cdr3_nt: TGCGCCAGCAGCCAAGGGCGATTCAATGAGCAGTTCTTC

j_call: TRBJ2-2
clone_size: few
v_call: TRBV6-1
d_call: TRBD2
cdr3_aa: CAIQKRESGELFF
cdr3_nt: TGTGCCATCCAAAAGCGGGAGTCCGGGGAGCTGTTTTTT

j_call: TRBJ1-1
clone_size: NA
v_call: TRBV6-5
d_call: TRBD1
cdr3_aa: CASNPDRGQNTEAFF
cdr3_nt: TGTGCCAGCAACCCTGACAGGGGGCAAAACACTGAAGCTTTCTTT

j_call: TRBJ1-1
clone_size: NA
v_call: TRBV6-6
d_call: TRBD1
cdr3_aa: CASSFLTTGLTEAFF
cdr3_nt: TGTGCCAGCAGTTTCCTTACGACAGGGTTGACTGAAGCTTTCTTT

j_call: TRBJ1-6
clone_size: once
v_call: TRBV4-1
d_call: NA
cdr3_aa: CASSQLPYNSPLHF
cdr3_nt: TGCGCCAGCAGCCAACTTCCATATAATTCACCCCTCCACTTT

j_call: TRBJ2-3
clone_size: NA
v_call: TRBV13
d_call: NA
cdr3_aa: CASSLSGRSVTDTQYF
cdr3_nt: TGTGCCAGCAGCTTGTCGGGCAGATCGGTAACAGATACGCAGTATTTT

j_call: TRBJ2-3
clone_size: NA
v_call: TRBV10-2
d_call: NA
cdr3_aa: CASGRGRVSTDTQYF
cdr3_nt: TGCGCCAGCGGGAGGGGGCGGGTGAGCACAGATACGCAGTATTTT

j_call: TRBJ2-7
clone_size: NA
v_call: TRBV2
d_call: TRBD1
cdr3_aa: CASSAGTGGIDEQYF
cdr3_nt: TGTGCCAGCAGCGCCGGGACAGGGGGGATCGACGAGCAGTACTTC

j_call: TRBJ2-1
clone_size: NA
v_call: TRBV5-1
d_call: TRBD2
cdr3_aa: CASSLGLADNNEQFF
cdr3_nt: TGCGCCAGCAGCTTGGGTCTAGCGGACAACAATGAGCAGTTCTTC

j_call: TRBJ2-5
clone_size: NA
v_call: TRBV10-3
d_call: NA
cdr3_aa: CAISVGQQETQYF
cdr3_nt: TGTGCCATCAGTGTAGGGCAGCAAGAGACCCAGTACTTC

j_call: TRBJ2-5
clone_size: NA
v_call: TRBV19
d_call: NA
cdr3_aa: CASSIWVVKETQYF
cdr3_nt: TGTGCCAGTAGTATCTGGGTGGTAAAAGAGACCCAGTACTTC